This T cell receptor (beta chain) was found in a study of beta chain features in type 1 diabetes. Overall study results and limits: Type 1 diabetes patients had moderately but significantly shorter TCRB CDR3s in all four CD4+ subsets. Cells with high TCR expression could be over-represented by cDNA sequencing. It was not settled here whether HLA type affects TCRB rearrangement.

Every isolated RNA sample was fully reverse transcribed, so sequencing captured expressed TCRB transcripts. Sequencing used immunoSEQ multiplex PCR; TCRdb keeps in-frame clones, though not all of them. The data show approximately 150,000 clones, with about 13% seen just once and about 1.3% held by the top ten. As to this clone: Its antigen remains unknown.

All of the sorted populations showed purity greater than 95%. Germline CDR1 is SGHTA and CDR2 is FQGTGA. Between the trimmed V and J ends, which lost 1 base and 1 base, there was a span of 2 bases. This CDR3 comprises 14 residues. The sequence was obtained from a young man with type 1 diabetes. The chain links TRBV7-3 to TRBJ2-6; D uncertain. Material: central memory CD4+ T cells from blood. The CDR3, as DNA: TGTGCCAGCAGCTTAATGTCTGGGGCCAACGTCCTGACTTTC. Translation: CASSLMSGANVLTF. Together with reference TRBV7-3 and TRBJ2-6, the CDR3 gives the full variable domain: GAGVSQTPSNKVTEKGKYVELRCDPISGHTALYWYRQSLGQGPEFLIYFQGTGAADDSGLPNDRFFAVRPEGSVSTLKIQRTERGDSAVYLCASSLMSGANVLTFGAGSRLTVL.